The 22 T cell receptor beta chains below all came from one sample that was sequenced in a study of cytomegalovirus exposure and HLA in healthy donors. The PCR was carried out with 60 Vbeta primers and 13 Jbeta primers. Here immunoSEQ multiplex PCR was the method, and the copy in TCRdb shows in-frame clones only, minus some. The sample lists 150,000 to 200,000 clones, 70% to 90% seen once, with roughly 1.8% in the top ten. The sample was PBMCs. The receptors originated from a woman aged 18-29 years in good health and CMV-seronegative.

The V and J genes are TRBV30 and TRBJ1-4, with TRBD1 matching over 8 bases. The V gene's germline CDR1 is GTSNPN and CDR2 SVGIG (reference sequence). With 2 bases clipped from V and 2 bases from J, the junction kept 7 bases outside the gene matches. The CDR3 length is 16 residues. CDR3 sequence: CAWSRDRGPTNEKLFF. CDR3 DNA sequence: TGTGCCTGGAGTCGTGACAGGGGACCGACTAATGAAAAACTGTTTTTT.

The genes are TRBV2 and TRBJ2-3; tentatively, D is TRBD2 (5 bases). The CDR3 runs 14 residues. Trimming stripped 4 bases from V and 2 bases from J, with 10 bases between. Germline lookup yields CDR1 SNHLY and CDR2 FYNNEI. CDR3 nucleotides: TGTGCCAGCAGTGGAGGACTTTACACAGATACGCAGTATTTT. Amino acids: CASSGGLYTDTQYF.

This clone appeared once. The chain links TRBV30 to TRBJ2-5; maybe TRBD1 (6 bases). The germline V gene has CDR1 GTSNPN and CDR2 SVGIG (reference sequence). The CDR3 runs to 12 residues. V was clipped by 1 base and J by 4 bases, with 7 bases between them. The CDR3 region is CAWSGTVETQYF. The CDR3 coding sequence is TGTGCCTGGAGTGGGACAGTAGAGACCCAGTACTTC.

This chain uses TRBV19 with TRBJ2-7; D is possibly TRBD1 (6 bases). Germline V gene sequence: CDR1 LNHDA, CDR2 SQIVND (reference sequence). There are 14 residues in the CDR3. V was cut by 3 bases and J by 5 bases, with 14 bases left in between. For the CDR3, the DNA is TGTGCCAGTAGTATGAGCCAGGGGTACAACGAGCAGTACTTC. Translated, it gives CASSMSQGYNEQYF.

This chain uses TRBV5-1 with TRBJ1-2; no clear D gene. The germline V gene encodes CDR1 SGHRS and CDR2 YFSETQ. Trimming stripped 0 bases from V and 6 bases from J, with 12 bases between. The CDR3 spans 14 residues. CDR3 DNA sequence: TGCGCCAGCAGCTTGGCGCAGGCCGGCGATGGCTACACCTTC. It is translated as CASSLAQAGDGYTF.

The chain couples TRBV10-3 to TRBJ1-5, with a weak D call TRBD1 (6 bases). CDR3 size: 14 residues. Germline V CDR1 and CDR2: ENHRY, SYGVKD. V was trimmed by 5 bases and J by 6 bases, leaving 14 bases between them. The CDR3 protein is CAISRDMELQPQHF. The CDR3 nucleotides read TGTGCCATCAGTCGGGACATGGAGCTTCAGCCCCAGCATTTT.

The chain has TRBV6-1 and TRBJ2-7; a weak D match, TRBD2 (5 bases). Trimming removed 6 bases at V and 4 bases at J, with 19 bases between. This CDR3 has 15 residues. From germline, CDR1 is MNHNS and CDR2 SASEGT. The CDR3, as DNA: TGTGCCAGCAGGGGAGTACCGGGCCTCGGGTACGAGCAGTACTTC. This gives the protein CASRGVPGLGYEQYF.

The chain links TRBV27 to TRBJ2-7, with 8 bases that match TRBD1. The germline V gene encodes CDR1 MNHEY and CDR2 SMNVEV (reference sequence). J gave up 3 bases and V 6 bases, and 10 bases lay outside the gene matches. The CDR3 spans 15 residues. DNA for the CDR3: TGTGCCAGCAGCCTCGGACAGGGTCTCTACTACGAGCAGTACTTC. This translates into CASSLGQGLYYEQYF.

This chain uses TRBV5-1 with TRBJ2-5; 7 bases fit TRBD2. The trim removed 1 base at V and 5 bases at J, leaving 8 bases unmatched. The CDR3 loop spans 15 amino acids. Germline V CDR1 and CDR2: SGHRS, YFSETQ. The CDR3 sequence: CASSLPSGSGETQYF. DNA of the CDR3: TGCGCCAGCAGCTTGCCTAGCGGAAGTGGGGAGACCCAGTACTTC.

In DNA, the CDR3 is TGTGCCAGCAGGAAAGCGGGAGTCCAAGCCTACGAGCAGTACTTC. Its protein is CASRKAGVQAYEQYF. V gene TRBV7-8 combines with J gene TRBJ2-7; the match to TRBD2 covers 8 bases. This CDR3 contains 15 residues. Germline V gene sequence: CDR1 SGHVS, CDR2 FQNEAQ. J gave up 2 bases and V 6 bases, and 9 bases lay outside the gene matches.

The chain's CDR3 is CASSLLHGAGGTQYF. CDR3 nucleotides: TGTGCCAGCAGCTTACTCCACGGCGCCGGGGGGACCCAGTACTTC. The rearrangement uses TRBV7-2 and TRBJ2-5, with TRBD2 as a possible D gene (6 bases). The germline gives CDR1 SGHTA, CDR2 FQGNSA. CDR3 length equals 15 residues. V was cut by 2 bases and J by 7 bases, with 17 bases left in between.

The V call is TRBV7-2, the J call TRBJ2-1; TRBD2 aligns across 11 bases. Unmatched junction bases numbered 5, after V lost 1 base and J lost 9 bases. CDR1 is SGHTA, CDR2 FQGNSA, per germline. CDR3 size: 15 residues. DNA of the CDR3: TGTGCCAGCAGCTTAGTGATTAGCGGGGGGGGTGAGCAGTTCTTC. Amino acid sequence: CASSLVISGGGEQFF.

The rearrangement links TRBV28 to TRBJ1-2; TRBD1 aligns across 7 bases. Germline assignment: CDR1 MDHEN and CDR2 SYDVKM. J gave up 3 bases and V 8 bases, and 3 bases lay outside the gene matches. The CDR3 is 12 amino acids. Here the CDR3 reads CASLTGDYGYTF. The CDR3 coding sequence is TGTGCCAGCTTAACAGGGGACTATGGCTACACCTTC.

This chain uses TRBV20-1 with TRBJ2-5; D ambiguous. The CDR3 sequence is 11 residues long. V lost 7 bases to trimming and J lost 4 bases, with 10 bases between them. From germline, CDR1 is DFQATT and CDR2 SNEGSKA (reference sequence). Here the CDR3 reads CSVASRETQYF. For the CDR3, the DNA is TGCAGTGTGGCTTCACGAGAGACCCAGTACTTC.

The chain joins TRBV10-3 to TRBJ2-7, with TRBD2 matching over 7 bases. The CDR3 is made up of 15 amino acids. Germline lookup yields CDR1 ENHRY and CDR2 SYGVKD. Trimming took 2 bases from V and 0 from J; bases not matched to a gene: 4. Here the CDR3 reads CAISERAGSSYEQYF. CDR3 DNA sequence: TGTGCCATCAGTGAGCGAGCGGGAAGCTCCTACGAGCAGTACTTC.

The J gene is TRBJ2-1, the V gene TRBV6-5; 7 bases match TRBD2. The ends lost 4 bases at V and 6 bases at J; junction bases unmatched: 12. The germline V gene has CDR1 MNHEY and CDR2 SVGAGI. This CDR3 has 16 residues. CDR3 amino acids: CASSSPGRAGPNEQFF. DNA for the CDR3: TGTGCCAGCAGTTCCCCGGGGCGAGCGGGGCCCAATGAGCAGTTCTTC.

The V gene is TRBV11-2, the J gene TRBJ2-1; 12 nucleotides align to TRBD2. CDR1 and CDR2 (germline): SGHAT, FQNNGV. This CDR3 has 16 residues. The V and J ends lost 5 bases and 3 bases, in that order; junction bases with no gene match: 5. The CDR3 DNA follows: TGTGCCAGCAGCCTACTAGCGGGGGGATTCTACAATGAGCAGTTCTTC. This sequence encodes CASSLLAGGFYNEQFF.

The table lists this clone with a few counts. The genes are TRBV4-1 and TRBJ2-7; D perhaps matches TRBD1 (5 bases). The CDR3 covers 15 residues. CDR1 is MGHRA, CDR2 YSYEKL, per germline. Trimming pared 3 bases from V and 0 bases from J, leaving 12 bases between. The CDR3 DNA reads TGCGCCAGCAGCCAGCACGGACAAAGCTCCTACGAGCAGTACTTC. This encodes CASSQHGQSSYEQYF.

The chain links TRBV29-1 to TRBJ2-5, with 11 bases lining up with TRBD2. Germline V CDR1 and CDR2: SQVTM, ANQGSEA. The CDR3 length is 13 residues. Trimming took 1 base from V and 5 from J; bases not matched to a gene: 0. The CDR3, as DNA: TGCAGCGTTGAAGGGACTAGCGGGGAGACCCAGTACTTC. It yields the protein CSVEGTSGETQYF.

The chain couples TRBV5-4 to TRBJ1-2, with 8 bases aligning to TRBD1. The CDR3 runs 13 residues. Trimming at V came to 0 bases and at J to 7 bases, leaving 2 bases not matched to a gene. The V gene's germline CDR1 is SGHNT and CDR2 YYREEE (reference sequence). The CDR3 is CASSLAGGFGYTF. CDR3 DNA sequence: TGTGCCAGCAGCTTGGCAGGGGGCTTTGGCTACACCTTC.

The rearrangement joins TRBV6-1 to TRBJ1-1; D is perhaps TRBD1 (6 bases). Germline CDR1 and CDR2: MNHNS and SASEGT. The CDR3 spans 16 residues. The V gene lost 4 bases and the J gene lost 0 bases, with 15 bases spanning the gap. The CDR3, as DNA: TGTGCCAGCAGTGGGAGGGGGGGGTCCTTGAACACTGAAGCTTTCTTT. Translating it yields CASSGRGGSLNTEAFF.

This clone was observed a handful of times. This chain joins TRBV7-2 and TRBJ1-6; D unresolved. V lost 1 base to trimming and J lost 0 bases, with 10 bases between them. CDR1 is SGHTA, CDR2 FQGNSA, per germline. CDR3 length equals 17 residues. The CDR3 is CASSLVTGSSYNSPLHF. CDR3 coding DNA: TGTGCCAGCAGCTTAGTAACCGGGAGCTCCTATAATTCACCCCTCCACTTT.